Each of the 18 T cell receptor beta chains below was sequenced from the same sample in a study of CD8 T cells in Susac syndrome. When the RNA was reverse transcribed, random hexamers were used with an input of roughly 0.45 to 1 ug. Each CDR3 protein gets one entry after TCRdb re-called the immunoSEQ multiplex PCR reads with MiXCR. The sample lists 73,000 or so distinct CDR3 sequences; just under 95% were seen once. Sequenced sample: CD8+ T cells from PBMCs. These receptors were collected from a human donor with multiple sclerosis.

The sample holds one count of this clonotype. The V call is TRBV7-9, the J call TRBJ2-7; no reliable D call. Germline CDR1 reads SEHNR; CDR2 reads FQNEAQ (reference sequence). V was cut by 1 base and J by 2 bases, with 12 bases left in between. The CDR3 runs to 15 residues. CDR3 loop: CASSLGATATYEQYF. In DNA, the CDR3 is TGTGCCAGCAGCTTAGGTGCGACTGCGACCTACGAGCAGTACTTC.

The chain combines TRBV4-3 with TRBJ2-2; 11 positions agree with TRBD1. J lost 3 bases, V lost 4 bases, and 7 bases had no gene match. This CDR3 contains 17 residues. CDR1 and CDR2 (germline): LGHNA, YSLEER. CDR3 loop: CASSPGTGQGDTGELFF. The CDR3 nucleotides read TGCGCCAGCAGCCCAGGAACGGGACAGGGGGACACCGGGGAGCTGTTTTTT.

This chain uses TRBV15 with TRBJ2-3; D is possibly TRBD2 (6 bases). The CDR3 extends over 17 amino acids. Germline V lookup: CDR1 LNHNV, CDR2 YYDKDF (reference sequence). V shed 0 bases and J shed 2 bases, with 15 bases lying between them. The CDR3 reads CATSREGGGNPTDTQYF. CDR3 bases: TGTGCCACCAGCAGAGAGGGGGGAGGAAACCCCACAGATACGCAGTATTTT.

J is TRBJ1-1 and V is TRBV7-9; no reliable D call. The CDR3 length is 14 residues. Germline-derived CDR1 and CDR2 are SEHNR and FQNEAQ (reference sequence). With 4 bases removed from V and 7 bases from J, the gap between germline ends came to 16 bases. The chain's CDR3 is CASSSPFSAIEAFF. The CDR3 region has the DNA TGTGCCAGCAGCTCTCCTTTCTCAGCTATTGAAGCTTTCTTT.

V and J are TRBV3-1 and TRBJ2-1; the match to TRBD2 covers 8 bases. The V gene end was trimmed by 3 bases and the J gene end by 8 bases; junction bases not matched to a gene: 6. Germline V gene lookup returns CDR1 LGHDT and CDR2 YNNKEL (reference sequence). CDR3 length equals 14 residues. Written as DNA, the CDR3 is TGTGCCAGCAGCCATGGCGGGGGGCGGGATGAGCAGTTCTTC. Protein product: CASSHGGGRDEQFF.

This rearrangement joins TRBV13 to TRBJ1-5; no clear D gene. CDR3 length equals 12 residues. Trimming left V 0 bases short and J 12 bases short, with 9 bases between. Germline CDR1 PRHDT, CDR2 FYEKMQ (reference sequence). The CDR3 coding sequence is TGTGCCAGCAGCTTAGGCCGCCTAGTCCAGCATTTT. Its translation is CASSLGRLVQHF.

V usage is TRBV25-1 and J usage is TRBJ2-7; unclear D gene. The CDR3 has 14 amino acids. The germline gives CDR1 MGHDK, CDR2 SYGVNS. V was trimmed by 0 bases and J by 3 bases, leaving 9 bases between them. In DNA form, the CDR3 reads TGTGCCAGCAGTGAATATCGAACAGTCTACGAGCAGTACTTC. It codes for CASSEYRTVYEQYF.

V usage is TRBV30 and J usage is TRBJ2-1, with TRBD2 matching over 8 bases. CDR1 and CDR2 from the germline V gene are GTSNPN and SVGIG (reference sequence). J lost 4 bases, V lost 1 base, and 9 bases had no gene match. CDR3 length equals 16 residues. The CDR3 sequence is CAWSGLKAGEYNEQFF. The CDR3 DNA sequence: TGTGCCTGGAGTGGCCTAAAAGCGGGAGAGTACAATGAGCAGTTCTTC. Drawing the rest from reference TRBV30 and TRBJ2-1, the complete variable domain is SQTIHQWPATLVQPVGSPLSLECTVEGTSNPNLYWYRQAAGRGLQLLFYSVGIGQISSEVPQNLSASRPQDRQFILSSKKLLLSDSGFYLCAWSGLKAGEYNEQFFGPGTRLTVL.

The chain carries TRBV29-1 and TRBJ2-7, with TRBD2 as a possible D gene (6 bases). The germline gives CDR1 SQVTM, CDR2 ANQGSEA. V shed 5 bases and J shed 2 bases, with 13 bases lying between them. The CDR3 is 13 amino acids. The CDR3 nucleotides are TGCAGCGTTCCCAGGGAGGAGACCTACGAGCAGTACTTC. Amino acids: CSVPREETYEQYF.

V gene TRBV7-9 combines with J gene TRBJ2-7; 15 bases are shared with TRBD2. In germline, CDR1 is SEHNR, CDR2 FQNEAQ (reference sequence). The CDR3 covers 13 residues. Trimming took 3 bases from V and 9 from J; bases not matched to a gene: 0. CDR3 sequence reads: CASSLGLAGGQYF. For the CDR3, the DNA is TGTGCCAGCAGCTTGGGACTAGCGGGAGGGCAGTACTTC.

The chain has TRBV27 and TRBJ2-7; possibly TRBD2 for D (5 bases). CDR3 length equals 15 residues. Trimming stripped 3 bases from V and 5 bases from J, with 17 bases between. Per the germline V gene, CDR1 is MNHEY and CDR2 is SMNVEV (reference sequence). CDR3 loop: CASSFPGVGPDEQYF. DNA for the CDR3: TGTGCCAGCAGTTTTCCCGGGGTAGGGCCTGACGAGCAGTACTTC.

The chain links TRBV20-1 to TRBJ2-5; 9 bases map to TRBD2. This CDR3 comprises 15 residues. V trimming: 4 bases; J trimming: 2 bases; junction bases outside the gene matches: 8. Germline V CDR1 and CDR2: DFQATT, SNEGSKA (reference sequence). The CDR3 protein is CSAKIPGLAQETQYF. Here the CDR3 DNA reads TGCAGTGCTAAGATACCGGGACTAGCTCAAGAGACCCAGTACTTC.

The J gene is TRBJ1-1, the V gene TRBV6-2 or TRBV6-3; 7 bases agree with TRBD1. Losses at the gene ends were 8 bases for V and 0 bases for J; bases not matched to a gene: 6. CDR3 length equals 14 residues. CDR1 is MNHEY and CDR2 is SVGEGT in the germline V gene. The CDR3 DNA reads as TGTGCCAGCGTGGGGGACAGCTTGAACACTGAAGCTTTCTTT. It yields the protein CASVGDSLNTEAFF.

The chain carries TRBV20-1 and TRBJ2-3, with 8 bases aligning to TRBD2. The CDR3 totals 17 residues. V gave up 3 bases and J gave up 0 bases; unmatched junction bases: 11. Germline V gives CDR1 DFQATT, CDR2 SNEGSKA (reference sequence). The CDR3 region is CSASGGGIGRSTDTQYF. The CDR3 DNA is TGCAGTGCTAGCGGGGGGGGGATTGGTCGGAGCACAGATACGCAGTATTTT.

J is TRBJ2-7 and V is TRBV4-2, with D unresolved. CDR3 length: 16 amino acids. V lost 3 bases, J lost 2 bases, and 17 bases lay in between. Germline-derived CDR1 and CDR2 are LGHNA and YNFKEQ. The CDR3 nucleotides read TGTGCCAGCAGCCAGCACGGTGGGGTGAGGACCTACGAGCAGTACTTC. It is translated as CASSQHGGVRTYEQYF.

DNA for the CDR3: TGCGCCAGCAGCCAGCCCGCCAGGGGTTCTAGCACAGATACGCAGTATTTT. It yields the protein CASSQPARGSSTDTQYF. This chain joins TRBV4-1 and TRBJ2-3; the D gene is possibly TRBD1 (6 bases). CDR3 length equals 17 residues. Trimming removed 3 bases at V and 0 bases at J, with 16 bases between. Germline CDR1 and CDR2: MGHRA and YSYEKL.

The rearrangement links TRBV4-1 to TRBJ2-2; 9 positions agree with TRBD1. V lost 8 bases, J lost 3 bases, and 13 bases stayed unmatched. CDR1 MGHRA and CDR2 YSYEKL come from the germline V gene. The CDR3 covers 17 residues. The CDR3 region is CASGEQGAEIYTGELFF. The DNA of the CDR3 is TGCGCCAGCGGAGAACAGGGGGCAGAAATCTACACCGGGGAGCTGTTTTTT.

In DNA, the CDR3 is TGTGCCAGCAGTGACAGGGGGAACCAAGAGACCCAGTACTTC. The encoded protein is CASSDRGNQETQYF. V and J are TRBV6-2 or TRBV6-3 and TRBJ2-5; 9 bases map to TRBD1. The germline gives CDR1 MNHEY, CDR2 SVGEGT. The CDR3 spans 14 residues. V dropped 5 bases and J dropped 0; count of bases not matched to a gene: 1.